Listed below are T cell receptor beta chains from one sample, sequenced in a study of T cell responses to AZD1222 COVID-19 vaccine. Measured with immunoSEQ multiplex PCR; TCRdb has only the in-frame clones, and not every one. The sample lists around 95,000 clones; roughly 91% were seen once. The source was peripheral blood, collected on day 0 of AZD1222 vaccination. The source is an adult in good health. The CDR3 runs from the conserved cysteine through the conserved F or W. Fields, in order: D gene, V gene, clone size, J gene, CDR3 DNA, CDR3 protein. The D gene is left open where the match is weak. The size entry is marked missing in some rows and otherwise reads once, few, many or a size class.

d_gene: NA; v_gene: TRBV3-1/TRBV3-2; abundance: NA; j_gene: TRBJ1-2; CDR3nt: TGTGCCAGCAGCCAAGACCAAGGGGCGGGGGGCTACACCTTC; CDR3aa: CASSQDQGAGGYTF
d_gene: NA; v_gene: TRBV7-9; abundance: NA; j_gene: TRBJ2-1; CDR3nt: TGTGCCAGCAGCTTAGAGGGTCGGGGTTTCGGTGAGCAGTTCTTC; CDR3aa: CASSLEGRGFGEQFF
d_gene: TRBD1; v_gene: TRBV15; abundance: few; j_gene: TRBJ2-7; CDR3nt: TGTGCCACCAGCGGACCGCCTGGGACAGGGGGTGCTCATTCAGACGAGCAGTACTTC; CDR3aa: CATSGPPGTGGAHSDEQYF
d_gene: NA; v_gene: TRBV28; abundance: NA; j_gene: TRBJ2-5; CDR3nt: TGTGCCAGCAGTGGCGGGACAGCCGGAGCGGAGACCCAGTACTTC; CDR3aa: CASSGGTAGAETQYF
d_gene: TRBD1; v_gene: TRBV27; abundance: NA; j_gene: TRBJ1-4; CDR3nt: TGTGCCAGCAGTTCCGCAGGGGGCGTAGGTAATGAAAAACTGTTTTTT; CDR3aa: CASSSAGGVGNEKLFF
d_gene: NA; v_gene: TRBV5-1; abundance: once; j_gene: TRBJ2-3; CDR3nt: TGCGCCAGCAGCTTGGTTGGCGGAGGCACAGATACGCAGTATTTT; CDR3aa: CASSLVGGGTDTQYF
d_gene: TRBD2; v_gene: TRBV2; abundance: NA; j_gene: TRBJ2-7; CDR3nt: TGTGCCAGCAGTGCGGAGGGGACTAGCGGGAAGGAGCAGTACTTC; CDR3aa: CASSAEGTSGKEQYF
d_gene: NA; v_gene: TRBV5-1; abundance: NA; j_gene: TRBJ2-5; CDR3nt: TGCGCCAGCAGCTTTGGCTTCCAAGAGACCCAGTACTTC; CDR3aa: CASSFGFQETQYF
d_gene: NA; v_gene: TRBV3-1/TRBV3-2; abundance: NA; j_gene: TRBJ1-3; CDR3nt: TGTGCCAGCAGCCAAGAGGCCGTTGGAAACACCATATATTTT; CDR3aa: CASSQEAVGNTIYF
d_gene: TRBD1; v_gene: TRBV7-2; abundance: NA; j_gene: TRBJ1-3; CDR3nt: TGTGCCAGCAGCTGGGGGACAGGCGACTCTGGAAACACCATATATTTT; CDR3aa: CASSWGTGDSGNTIYF
d_gene: TRBD1; v_gene: TRBV7-2; abundance: few; j_gene: TRBJ1-5; CDR3nt: TGTGCCAGCAGCGAACAGGGGGCCGGTCAGCCCCAGCATTTT; CDR3aa: CASSEQGAGQPQHF